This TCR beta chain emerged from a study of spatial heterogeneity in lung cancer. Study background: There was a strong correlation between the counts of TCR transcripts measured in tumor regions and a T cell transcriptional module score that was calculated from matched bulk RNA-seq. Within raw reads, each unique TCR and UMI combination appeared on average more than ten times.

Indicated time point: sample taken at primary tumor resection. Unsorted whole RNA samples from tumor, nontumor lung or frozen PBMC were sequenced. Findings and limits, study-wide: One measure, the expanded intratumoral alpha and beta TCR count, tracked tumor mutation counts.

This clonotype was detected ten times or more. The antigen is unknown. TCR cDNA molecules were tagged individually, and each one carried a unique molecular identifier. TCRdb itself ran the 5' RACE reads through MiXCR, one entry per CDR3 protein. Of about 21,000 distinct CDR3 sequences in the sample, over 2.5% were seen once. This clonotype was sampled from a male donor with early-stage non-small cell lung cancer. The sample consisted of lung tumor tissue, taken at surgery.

This CDR3 is CASSPLQRTNTEAFF. As DNA, the CDR3 is TGTGCCAGCTCACCACTGCAGCGAACTAACACTGAAGCTTTCTTT. This chain joins TRBV18 and TRBJ1-1; D gene uncertain. V was pared by 1 base and J by 2 bases, with 11 bases between. The CDR3 sequence is 15 residues long. Germline CDR1 and CDR2: KGHSH and LQKENI.